These T cell receptor beta chains were read from a single sample in a study of blood T cell repertoires in COVID-19. Here immunoSEQ multiplex PCR was the method, and the copy in TCRdb shows in-frame clones only, minus some. Of around 150,000 clones in the sample, about 86% were seen once. The sample comprised peripheral blood. The receptors here all came from an elderly woman with acute or convalescent COVID-19. Each CDR3 is given with its conserved first and last residue. The D gene is left open where the match is weak. Part of the rows lack a size; the others show once, few, many or a class for expanded clones.

>-|TRBV19|TRBD1|TRBJ1-4
CASSFRQGNEKLFF
TGTGCCAGTAGTTTTCGACAGGGAAATGAAAAACTGTTTTTT
>-|TRBV3-1/TRBV3-2|-|TRBJ1-1
CASSQPTGINTEAFF
TGTGCCAGCAGCCAACCAACAGGGATTAACACTGAAGCTTTCTTT
>-|TRBV5-1|-|TRBJ1-1
CASSAGPQSAEAFF
TGCGCCAGCAGCGCGGGACCTCAGAGCGCTGAAGCTTTCTTT
>-|TRBV5-1|TRBD1|TRBJ2-2
CASSGRQGNTGELFF
TGCGCCAGCAGCGGCCGACAGGGTAACACCGGGGAGCTGTTTTTT
>-|TRBV3-1/TRBV3-2|TRBD1|TRBJ1-2
CASSHLTGLGYGYTF
TGTGCCAGCAGCCACCTGACAGGGCTTGGCTATGGCTACACCTTC
>-|TRBV9|-|TRBJ2-5
CASSVVLGGQETQYF
TGTGCCAGCAGCGTAGTTTTAGGGGGCCAAGAGACCCAGTACTTC
>-|TRBV20-1|-|TRBJ1-6
CSASRQSSYNSPLHF
TGCAGTGCTAGTAGACAGAGCTCCTATAATTCACCCCTCCACTTT
>-|TRBV18|TRBD1|TRBJ1-5
CASSPEGRGLVGGNQPQHF
TGTGCCAGCTCACCAGAGGGCAGGGGGTTAGTCGGAGGCAATCAGCCCCAGCATTTT
>-|TRBV25-1|TRBD1|TRBJ1-2
CASSGPPGQGNDGYTF
TGTGCCAGCAGTGGCCCCCCGGGACAGGGTAACGATGGCTACACCTTC
>-|TRBV11-2|TRBD2|TRBJ2-5
CASRRGAGAYQETQYF
TGTGCCAGCAGGCGGGGCGCGGGAGCTTACCAAGAGACCCAGTACTTC
>-|TRBV18|TRBD1|TRBJ1-5
CASSRTTGGDQPQHF
TGTGCCAGCTCACGTACAACAGGGGGCGATCAGCCCCAGCATTTT
>-|TRBV6-5|-|TRBJ1-1
CAINGYVNTEAFF
TGTGCCATTAACGGTTACGTGAACACTGAAGCTTTCTTT
>-|TRBV19|TRBD1|TRBJ1-6
CASSPTGGYNSPLHF
TGTGCCAGTAGTCCGACAGGGGGCTATAATTCACCCCTCCACTTT
>-|TRBV11-2|TRBD2|TRBJ2-1
CASRGTSGYNEQFF
TGTGCCAGCAGGGGGACTAGCGGATACAATGAGCAGTTCTTC
>-|TRBV10-3|-|TRBJ2-5
CAISVSGAETQYF
TGTGCCATCAGTGTCAGTGGGGCAGAGACCCAGTACTTC
>-|TRBV9|TRBD1|TRBJ1-5
CASSPGTEGNQPQHF
TGTGCCAGCAGCCCGGGGACAGAGGGTAATCAGCCCCAGCATTTT
>-|TRBV5-1|-|TRBJ1-6
CASSSTGTGNSPLHF
TGCGCCAGCAGTTCAACAGGGACGGGTAATTCACCCCTCCACTTT
>-|TRBV5-6|-|TRBJ2-5
CASSFPETGQETQYF
TGTGCCAGCAGCTTTCCAGAGACAGGCCAAGAGACCCAGTACTTC
>-|TRBV28|TRBD1|TRBJ1-1
CASSYRGWNTEAFF
TGTGCCAGCAGTTACAGGGGCTGGAACACTGAAGCTTTCTTT
>-|TRBV5-1|-|TRBJ2-5
CASSLRGFGQETQYF
TGCGCCAGCAGCTTGAGGGGTTTTGGCCAAGAGACCCAGTACTTC
>once|TRBV5-1|-|TRBJ1-3
CASSLGQSGNTIYF
TGCGCCAGCAGCTTGGGACAGAGTGGAAACACCATATATTTT
>-|TRBV5-4|-|TRBJ1-2
CASSLTGINGYTF
TGTGCCAGCAGCTTGACAGGGATAAATGGCTACACCTTC
>once|TRBV14|TRBD1|TRBJ1-2
CASSRLDRAADSYTF
TGTGCCAGCAGCCGTCTAGACAGGGCCGCTGATAGCTACACCTTC
>once|TRBV5-1|TRBD2|TRBJ2-1
CASRGLAQDEQFF
TGCGCCAGCAGGGGACTAGCGCAGGATGAGCAGTTCTTC
>few|TRBV5-4|-|TRBJ1-2
CASSLVGQGPNYGYTF
TGTGCCAGCAGCTTGGTGGGGCAGGGGCCTAACTATGGCTACACCTTC
>-|TRBV18|TRBD1|TRBJ2-5
CASSRERQGYETQYF
TGTGCCAGCTCCCGAGAGAGACAGGGCTACGAGACCCAGTACTTC
>-|TRBV20-1|TRBD1|TRBJ2-3
CSASTGQSFNTQYF
TGCAGTGCTAGTACGGGACAGTCCTTTAATACGCAGTATTTT
>-|TRBV2|TRBD1|TRBJ1-2
CASSATTGGSEGYTF
TGTGCCAGCAGCGCAACGACAGGGGGCTCTGAGGGCTACACCTTC
>-|TRBV7-9|-|TRBJ2-5
CASRQTRVWQALRGTQYF
TGTGCCAGCAGACAAACCAGGGTATGGCAGGCCTTAAGGGGGACCCAGTACTTC
>-|TRBV7-9|TRBD1|TRBJ1-5
CASSLGVGDRVYQPQHF
TGTGCCAGCAGCTTAGGAGTGGGGGACAGGGTTTATCAGCCCCAGCATTTT
>-|TRBV19|-|TRBJ2-1
CASRPNRGRERDEQFF
TGTGCCAGTAGGCCAAATCGGGGACGGGAGAGAGATGAGCAGTTCTTC
>-|TRBV6-5|-|TRBJ2-3
CASSFGGETDTQYF
TGTGCCAGCAGTTTCGGCGGGGAAACAGATACGCAGTATTTT
>-|TRBV18|TRBD1|TRBJ2-7
CASSPLDRVSSYEQYF
TGTGCCAGCTCACCCCTCGACAGGGTAAGCTCCTACGAGCAGTACTTC
>-|TRBV18|TRBD2|TRBJ2-7
CASSPSLPGRGAVSYEQYF
TGTGCCAGCTCACCGTCTCTCCCGGGGAGGGGAGCGGTTTCCTACGAGCAGTACTTC
>-|TRBV19|-|TRBJ2-7
CASSIVRYRIYEQYF
TGTGCCAGTAGTATAGTCCGGTACAGAATTTACGAGCAGTACTTC
>-|TRBV3-1/TRBV3-2|-|TRBJ2-7
CASAVLGAYEQYF
TGTGCCAGCGCGGTGCTAGGGGCCTACGAGCAGTACTTC
>-|TRBV15|TRBD1|TRBJ1-5
CAIAQGNQPQHF
TGTGCCATCGCACAGGGGAATCAGCCCCAGCATTTT
>-|TRBV18|TRBD2|TRBJ2-7
CASTLAAPYEQYF
TGTGCCAGCACCCTAGCGGCCCCCTACGAGCAGTACTTC
>-|TRBV10-3|-|TRBJ1-1
CAISAAGGSVNTEAFF
TGTGCCATCAGTGCCGCCGGGGGTTCAGTGAACACTGAAGCTTTCTTT
>-|TRBV2|-|TRBJ2-3
CARHVAASTDTQYF
TGTGCCAGACACGTAGCGGCTAGCACAGATACGCAGTATTTT
>-|TRBV5-1|-|TRBJ2-5
CASSLGAGHQETQYF
TGCGCCAGCAGCTTGGGGGCAGGCCACCAAGAGACCCAGTACTTC
>-|TRBV5-5|-|TRBJ1-6
CASSLVQLNSPLHF
TGTGCCAGCAGCTTGGTTCAACTGAATTCACCCCTCCACTTT
>-|TRBV11-2|TRBD2|TRBJ2-3
CASSSGTSGFTDTQYF
TGTGCCAGCAGCTCCGGGACTAGCGGGTTCACAGATACGCAGTATTTT
>-|TRBV29-1|TRBD2|TRBJ2-2
CSVAGTSGEGELFF
TGCAGCGTTGCCGGGACTAGCGGAGAGGGGGAGCTGTTTTTT
>-|TRBV18|-|TRBJ2-2
CASSPRTPEGTGELFF
TGTGCCAGCTCACCCCGGACACCGGAGGGGACCGGGGAGCTGTTTTTT
>-|TRBV9|-|TRBJ2-7
CASSSGTSIYEQYF
TGTGCCAGCAGCTCCGGGACTTCAATCTACGAGCAGTACTTC
>-|TRBV5-6|TRBD1|TRBJ1-2
CASSLGQGGTFGYTF
TGTGCCAGCAGCTTAGGACAGGGAGGGACTTTTGGCTACACCTTC
>-|TRBV3-1/TRBV3-2|-|TRBJ2-2
CASSHPGTGRNTGELFF
TGTGCCAGCAGCCATCCAGGGACCGGGAGAAACACCGGGGAGCTGTTTTTT
>few|TRBV10-3|TRBD1|TRBJ1-3
CAISDERGLGNTIYF
TGTGCCATCAGTGACGAAAGGGGGCTCGGAAACACCATATATTTT
>-|TRBV6-5|-|TRBJ2-7
CASRRQRENSYEQYF
TGTGCCAGCAGACGCCAGCGTGAAAACTCCTACGAGCAGTACTTC
>few|TRBV30|-|TRBJ1-1
CAWSASRTFRGHTEAFF
TGTGCCTGGAGTGCCTCTCGGACGTTCAGAGGGCACACTGAAGCTTTCTTT